A single sample is the source of the 27 T cell receptor beta chains below, sequenced in a study of blood T cells in healthy people across ages. The use of a sample-barcoded 5' primer and a J-beta primer mix characterized a second PCR of roughly 7 to 11 cycles. One entry per CDR3 protein results from TCRdb running MiXCR on the 5' RACE reads. Among fewer than 900,000 distinct CDR3 sequences listed, around 36% were seen once. The sequenced sample consisted of blood. All receptors derive from a man between 18 and 35 years old in good health.

As concerns this clonotype: One junction end does not reproduce the germline sequence, and a read error may be involved. The V and J genes are TRBV12-3 or TRBV12-4 and TRBJ2-1; unclear D gene. This CDR3 region has 13 residues. The CDR3 is CAGSSRSVGEQFF. The CDR3 bases are TGTGCCGGCAGTTCCCGGTCGGTTGGGGAGCAGTTCTTC.

The gene calls are TRBV7-2 and TRBJ2-7, with unresolved D. CDR3 length: 13 amino acids. V dropped 5 bases and J dropped 7 bases, with 15 bases sitting between them. CDR1 SGHTA and CDR2 FQGNSA come from the germline V gene. The CDR3 DNA is TGTGCCAGCAGCCCAGCAGGCTCACGGGAGCAGTACTTC. Protein product: CASSPAGSREQYF.

This chain connects TRBV4-1 to TRBJ1-1, with D possibly being TRBD1 (5 bases). The CDR3 is made up of 16 amino acids. Germline-derived CDR1 and CDR2 are MGHRA and YSYEKL. Trimming left V 4 bases short and J 1 base short, with 16 bases between. CDR3 bases: TGCGCCAGCAGCCGAAAACGGTTCGGGGGGAACACTGAAGCTTTCTTT. Its protein is CASSRKRFGGNTEAFF.

This clonotype was detected a few times. The chain couples TRBV5-6 to TRBJ2-7; possibly TRBD1 or TRBD2 for D (6 bases each). The CDR3 totals 14 residues. Germline V gene sequence: CDR1 SGHDT, CDR2 YYEEEE. Trimming removed 4 bases at V and 2 bases at J, with 13 bases between. CDR3 DNA sequence: TGTGCCAGCAGCATGGGAGGACAGCCCTACGAGCAGTACTTC. Translation gives CASSMGGQPYEQYF.

In this sample, this clonotype turned up once. J is TRBJ2-5 and V is TRBV12-3 or TRBV12-4; 9 bases line up with TRBD1. The tail of the sequence fits TRBJ2-1 better, so the J call may be wrong. The CDR3 spans 20 residues. CDR3 in DNA: TGTGCCAGCAGTTTAGCCACATTTAGGGACAGGGTACTGTACCAAGAGACCCAGTTCTTC. The encoded protein is CASSLATFRDRVLYQETQFF.

V is TRBV12-3 or TRBV12-4 and J is TRBJ1-5, with unresolved D. V was clipped by 5 bases and J by 2 bases, with 13 bases between them. The CDR3 extends over 15 amino acids. CDR3 nucleotide sequence: TGTGCCAGCAGTCACTACGTTTCAGGCAATCAGCCCCAGCATTTT. The encoded protein is CASSHYVSGNQPQHF.

In this sample, this clonotype turned up a few times. CDR3: CASSWDSDGYTF. In DNA, the CDR3 is TGCGCCAGCAGCTGGGATAGTGATGGCTACACCTTC. The chain carries TRBV5-1 and TRBJ1-2, with D hard to call. CDR3 length equals 12 residues. The germline V gene encodes CDR1 SGHRS and CDR2 YFSETQ. The V gene lost 3 bases and the J gene lost 6 bases, with 9 bases spanning the gap.

This clonotype was picked up a small number of times. The rearrangement links TRBV4-3 to TRBJ2-1; 9 nucleotides align to TRBD2. Germline V gene data show CDR1 as LGHNA and CDR2 as YSLEER. J gave up 7 bases and V 3 bases, and 13 bases lay outside the gene matches. This CDR3 has 17 residues. CDR3 residues: CASSHSKGTSIPNEQFF. In nucleotides, the CDR3 is TGCGCCAGCAGCCATTCAAAGGGGACTAGCATCCCTAATGAGCAGTTCTTC.

A few counts support this clonotype. The chain joins TRBV19 to TRBJ1-5, with D maybe TRBD1 (5 bases). Trimming left V 11 bases short and J 0 bases short, with 14 bases between. Germline V gene sequence: CDR1 LNHDA, CDR2 SQIVND (reference sequence). This CDR3 has 14 amino acids. In nucleotides, the CDR3 is TGTGCCGCGTGCCGGGACGTTAGCAATCAGCCCCAGCATTTT. Protein product: CAACRDVSNQPQHF.

This chain links TRBV29-1 with TRBJ1-4; 7 bases align to TRBD1. V lost 7 bases, J lost 6 bases, and 8 bases stayed unmatched. This CDR3 contains 13 residues. Looked up from germline, CDR1 is SQVTM and CDR2 is ANQGSEA. Here the CDR3 DNA reads TGCAGCGCACACAGGGGCGCGGATGAAAAACTGTTTTTT. Encoded protein: CSAHRGADEKLFF.

As for this clonotype: At one of its ends the junction is not consistent with the germline gene, which may arise from a read error. CDR3 nucleotide sequence: TGCGCCCGCAGCTCGGGGGAAACAGATACGCAGTATTTT. Protein sequence: CARSSGETDTQYF. The V call is TRBV5-1, the J call TRBJ2-3, with D perhaps matching TRBD2 (6 bases). The CDR3 sequence is 13 residues long. CDR1 is SGHRS, CDR2 YFSETQ, per germline. Full variable domain (outside the CDR3, taken from reference TRBV5-1 and TRBJ2-3): KAGVTQTPRYLIKTRGQQVTLSCSPISGHRSVSWYQQTPGQGLQFLFEYFSETQRNKGNFPGRFSGRQFSNSRSEMNVSTLELGDSALYLCARSSGETDTQYFGPGTRLTVL.

The sample holds many counts of this clonotype. The rearrangement uses TRBV20-1 and TRBJ2-1; D might be TRBD1 or TRBD2, each matching 5 bases. The length of the CDR3 is 11 residues. Germline assignment: CDR1 DFQATT and CDR2 SNEGSKA (reference sequence). The V gene lost 7 bases and the J gene lost 9 bases, with 13 bases spanning the gap. CDR3 nucleotide sequence: TGCAGTGGTAGTGGGGGTCCTGAGCAGTTCTTC. It is translated as CSGSGGPEQFF.

The CDR3 bases are TGTGCCGCAGGAGGGGTAGAGACCCAGTACTTC. Its translation: CAAGGVETQYF. The chain employs TRBV7-9 and TRBJ2-5; tentatively, D is TRBD2 (6 bases). The germline gives CDR1 SEHNR, CDR2 FQNEAQ (reference sequence). The CDR3 is 11 amino acids. V was shortened by 11 bases and J by 4 bases, with 11 bases between the two germline ends.

Only a few counts were recorded for this clonotype. The chain combines TRBV12-3 or TRBV12-4 with TRBJ2-1, with D perhaps matching TRBD1 (5 bases). The DNA end is a closer match to TRBJ2-7, so the J assignment may be wrong. The CDR3 consists of 12 residues. CDR3 amino acids: CASSFGAGEQYF. The CDR3 bases are TGTGCCAGCAGTTTTGGGGCTGGGGAGCAGTACTTC.

This clonotype was detected once. The chain combines TRBV7-2 with TRBJ1-5; TRBD1 is a possible D gene (6 bases). Germline CDR1 and CDR2: SGHTA and FQGNSA. The V gene lost 6 bases and the J gene lost 0 bases, with 15 bases spanning the gap. The CDR3 has 16 amino acids. CDR3 DNA: TGTGCCAGCAGTACAGGGAGGGCTTATAGCAATCAGCCCCAGCATTTT. Translating it yields CASSTGRAYSNQPQHF.

This clonotype was seen only once. V and J are TRBV7-2 and TRBJ2-3, with TRBD2 matching 10 bases. The germline gives CDR1 SGHTA, CDR2 FQGNSA. The V segment lost 5 bases and the J segment 5 bases; nucleotides outside the gene matches: 4. The length of the CDR3 is 14 residues. The CDR3 loop reads CASSTGLAIDTQYF. The CDR3 DNA sequence: TGTGCCAGCAGCACGGGACTAGCGATAGATACGCAGTATTTT.

This clonotype was observed a handful of times. This rearrangement joins TRBV20-1 to TRBJ2-1, with 7 bases that match TRBD2. Germline V lookup: CDR1 DFQATT, CDR2 SNEGSKA (reference sequence). This CDR3 has 14 amino acids. Losses at the gene ends were 2 bases for V and 3 bases for J; bases not matched to a gene: 4. The DNA for the CDR3 is TGCAGTGCTAGACTCGGGGACTACTACAATGAGCAGTTCTTC. It codes for CSARLGDYYNEQFF.

As DNA, the CDR3 is TGTGCCAGCAGCGTAGAAACGATCTGGGCCTCTGGGGCCAACGTCCTGACTTTC. Translation: CASSVETIWASGANVLTF. The chain is built from TRBV9 and TRBJ2-6; no clear D. Trimming took off 0 bases at V and 0 bases at J, with 13 bases between the two ends. Per germline, CDR1 SGDLS and CDR2 YYNGEE. The CDR3 has 18 amino acids. The full variable domain, with the rest looked up from reference TRBV9 and TRBJ2-6, is DSGVTQTPKHLITATGQRVTLRCSPRSGDLSVYWYQQSLDQGLQFLIQYYNGEERAKGNILERFSAQQFPDLHSELNLSSLELGDSALYFCASSVETIWASGANVLTFGAGSRLTVL.

CDR3 DNA: TGTGCCAGCAAGGACAACTCCTACGAGCAGTACTTC. The encoded protein is CASKDNSYEQYF. This sequence joins TRBV25-1 and TRBJ2-7; D may be TRBD1 (5 bases). The CDR3 consists of 12 residues. Germline V gene sequence: CDR1 MGHDK, CDR2 SYGVNS. V lost 7 bases, J lost 0 bases, and 7 bases lay in between.

A few counts support this clonotype. CDR3 residues: CASSLGSSGGQETQYF. CDR3 bases: TGTGCCAGCAGTTTAGGATCCAGCGGGGGGCAAGAGACCCAGTACTTC. The gene calls are TRBV27 and TRBJ2-5; 9 bases fit TRBD2. Germline V gene sequence: CDR1 MNHEY, CDR2 SMNVEV (reference sequence). After removal of 2 bases from V and 2 bases from J, the junction contained 6 bases not matched to a gene. The length of the CDR3 is 16 residues.

With respect to this clonotype: Since a much larger clone is just one base distant, this may be a read error. The V gene is TRBV5-1, the J gene TRBJ2-5, with TRBD1 matching 7 bases. The CDR3 spans 14 residues. The germline V gene has CDR1 SGHRS and CDR2 YFSETQ. With V trimmed by 4 bases and J by 5 bases, 8 bases remained unmatched. The CDR3 here is CASSPSGQAETQYF. The CDR3 bases are TGCGCCAGCAGCCCGAGCGGACAGGCGGAGACCCAGTACTTC.

CDR3 amino acids: CASSFPGNYNEQFF. The CDR3 DNA follows: TGTGCCAGCAGCTTTCCGGGGAACTACAATGAGCAGTTCTTC. The chain links TRBV7-9 to TRBJ2-1, with a tentative D call TRBD2 (5 bases). The V gene lost 3 bases and the J gene lost 3 bases, with 9 bases spanning the gap. Germline V gives CDR1 SEHNR, CDR2 FQNEAQ (reference sequence). CDR3 length: 14 residues.

The chain links TRBV12-3 or TRBV12-4 to TRBJ1-5; D uncertain. The CDR3 covers 13 residues. Trimming pared 1 base from V and 5 bases from J, leaving 6 bases between. The CDR3 spells CASSLVVDQPQHF. The CDR3 DNA is TGTGCCAGCAGTTTAGTAGTTGATCAGCCCCAGCATTTT.

The CDR3 DNA is TGCAGCGTTGTAGGGGGTCTCGGTCAGCCCCAGCATTTT. Amino acids: CSVVGGLGQPQHF. V and J are TRBV29-1 and TRBJ1-5, with TRBD1 as a possible D gene (6 bases). V was pared by 4 bases and J by 6 bases, with 13 bases between. Germline-derived CDR1 and CDR2 are SQVTM and ANQGSEA. The CDR3 spans 13 residues.

The CDR3 sequence: CASSLSSAGGNEQFF. CDR3 bases: TGTGCCAGCAGTTTATCTTCGGCGGGGGGCAATGAGCAGTTCTTC. J is TRBJ2-1 and V is TRBV12-3 or TRBV12-4, with 8 bases fitting TRBD2. There are 15 residues in the CDR3. Losses at the gene ends were 2 bases for V and 6 bases for J; bases not matched to a gene: 6.

The rearrangement links TRBV13 to TRBJ2-3, with D maybe TRBD1 (7 bases). V was cut by 4 bases and J by 3 bases, with 20 bases left in between. Germline V CDR1 and CDR2: PRHDT, FYEKMQ (reference sequence). This CDR3 has 17 amino acids. CDR3 sequence: CASSSGLDTRGTDTQYF. As DNA, the CDR3 is TGTGCCAGCAGCTCGGGACTCGACACCAGGGGGACAGATACGCAGTATTTT.

Comment on this clonotype: Since a much larger clone is just one base distant, this may be a read error. This chain joins TRBV7-9 and TRBJ2-1, with 7 bases identical to TRBD2. V was pared by 5 bases and J by 5 bases, with 9 bases of the junction left unmatched. The CDR3 is 15 amino acids. Germline CDR1 and CDR2: SEHNR and FQNEAQ (reference sequence). CDR3 nucleotides: TGTGCCAGCAGCCCTCCGCGGGGGTCCCACAATGAGCAGTTCTTC. This codes for CASSPPRGSHNEQFF.